This T cell receptor beta chain originates from a study of blood T cells in healthy people across ages. Ranging in age from about 6 to 100, the donors were healthy Caucasian individuals from Russia. Then a second PCR, running about 7 to 11 cycles, was carried out with a sample-barcoded 5' primer and a J-beta primer mix. Each CDR3 protein gets one entry after TCRdb re-called the 5' RACE reads with MiXCR. The table has 600,000 or so distinct CDR3 sequences, approximately 30% seen once. This clonotype appeared many times. The CDR3 contains 15 residues. The trim removed 5 bases at V and 7 bases at J, leaving 13 bases unmatched. In germline, CDR1 is DFQATT, CDR2 SNEGSKA (reference sequence).

Material: blood. The source of this sequence is a woman of 80 years or more in good health. The chain recombines TRBV20-1 with TRBJ2-1, with 8 nucleotides matching TRBD1. The CDR3 sequence: CSAPPQGGMWNEQFF. The CDR3 coding sequence is TGCAGTGCTCCCCCACAGGGGGGTATGTGGAATGAGCAGTTCTTC.